This is a list of T cell receptor beta chains from one sample in a study of T cell responses to AZD1222 COVID-19 vaccine. Here immunoSEQ multiplex PCR was the method, and the copy in TCRdb shows in-frame clones only, minus some. The repertoire holds around 130,000 clones, 88% seen once, with roughly 20% in the top ten. The sequences come from peripheral blood, collected on day 0 of MenACWY control vaccination. These TCRs come from an adult in good health. The CDR3 runs from the conserved cysteine through the conserved F or W. Fields, in order: clone size, CDR3 length, D gene, J gene, V gene, CDR3 DNA, CDR3 protein. D genes are given only for firm matches. Only some rows state a clone size, as once, few, many or a class for expanded clones.

NA | 15 | NA | TRBJ2-3 | TRBV19 | TGTGCCAGTAGTATATTGGCGGTCCGCACAGATACGCAGTATTTT | CASSILAVRTDTQYF
NA | 16 | NA | TRBJ2-3 | TRBV7-9 | TGTGCCAGCAGCCCTCGGGATCGAAGGAACACAGATACGCAGTATTTT | CASSPRDRRNTDTQYF
NA | 12 | NA | TRBJ2-7 | TRBV28 | TGTGCCAGCAGACTCCTTGGGGACGAGCAGTACTTC | CASRLLGDEQYF
NA | 12 | NA | TRBJ1-6 | TRBV30 | TGTGCCTGCCCAGGGGCCGGTTCACCCCTCCACTTT | CACPGAGSPLHF
NA | 17 | TRBD1 | TRBJ1-1 | TRBV7-8 | TGTGCCAGCAGCATACACCCCGGGACAGGGTTGAACACTGAAGCTTTCTTT | CASSIHPGTGLNTEAFF
NA | 15 | NA | TRBJ2-2 | TRBV5-1 | TGCGCCAGCAGCTTGGGGGCAGCGGACACCGGGGAGCTGTTTTTT | CASSLGAADTGELFF
NA | 15 | NA | TRBJ2-2 | TRBV6-1 | TGTGCCAGCAGTGAAACGGTTGGGGCCTCCGGGGAGCTGTTTTTT | CASSETVGASGELFF
NA | 13 | NA | TRBJ2-3 | TRBV3-1/TRBV3-2 | TGTGCCAGCAGCCGTGCGAGCACAGATACGCAGTATTTT | CASSRASTDTQYF
NA | 14 | NA | TRBJ1-4 | TRBV27 | TGTGCCAGCAAGGGTACGGGGGGCGGTGAAAAACTGTTTTTT | CASKGTGGGEKLFF
NA | 15 | TRBD2 | TRBJ2-1 | TRBV7-3 | TGTGCCAGCAGCCAGACTAGCGGGAGGGCCAATGAGCAGTTCTTC | CASSQTSGRANEQFF
once | 14 | NA | TRBJ2-7 | TRBV6-5 | TGTGCCAGCAGTCCGGACTATTTAGCCTACGAGCAGTACTTC | CASSPDYLAYEQYF
NA | 14 | TRBD2 | TRBJ2-7 | TRBV5-1 | TGCGCCAGCAGCTTGGGGACTAGCCTCTACGAGCAGTACTTC | CASSLGTSLYEQYF
once | 13 | NA | TRBJ2-7 | TRBV25-1 | TGTGCCAGCAGTGAACGGAACTCCTACGAGCAGTACTTC | CASSERNSYEQYF
NA | 17 | NA | TRBJ2-2 | TRBV14 | TGTGCCAGCAGCCAAGAGTTAATCGGGACGAACACCGGGGAGCTGTTTTTT | CASSQELIGTNTGELFF
once | 15 | NA | TRBJ2-5 | TRBV6-5 | TGTGCCAGCAGTTACTCGAGGGGGACTAAAGAGACCCAGTACTTC | CASSYSRGTKETQYF
NA | 18 | TRBD2 | TRBJ2-1 | TRBV6-2/TRBV6-3 | TGTGCCAGCAGTTACTCGAAGGAGACTAGCCGGTACTACAATGAGCAGTTCTTC | CASSYSKETSRYYNEQFF
few | 15 | NA | TRBJ2-3 | TRBV5-4 | TGTGCCAGCAGCTTGCGTCCTTGGCAACGAGATACGCAGTATTTT | CASSLRPWQRDTQYF
NA | 13 | NA | TRBJ2-2 | TRBV30 | TGTGCCTGGACCCCGACCCGGCCCGGGGAGCTGTTTTTT | CAWTPTRPGELFF
NA | 15 | TRBD2 | TRBJ2-7 | TRBV5-1 | TGCGCCAGCAGCTGGAATAGCGGGAGTACTCGGGAGCAGTACTTC | CASSWNSGSTREQYF
NA | 13 | NA | TRBJ2-1 | TRBV19 | TGTGCCAGTAGTATAGAAGGTGTTAATGAGCAGTTCTTC | CASSIEGVNEQFF
NA | 15 | NA | TRBJ2-1 | TRBV5-1 | TGCGCCAGCAGCTTGGAAAGGATTTACTACAATGAGCAGTTCTTC | CASSLERIYYNEQFF
NA | 14 | NA | TRBJ2-6 | TRBV24-1 | TGTGCCACTCAGCAAGGGGCTGGGGCCAACGTCCTGACTTTC | CATQQGAGANVLTF
NA | 13 | NA | TRBJ1-2 | TRBV6-5 | TGTGCCAGCAGTCCACAGAGCCTCTATGGCTACACCTTC | CASSPQSLYGYTF
NA | 15 | NA | TRBJ1-4 | TRBV5-4 | TGTGCCAGCAGCTTGGGAAGCAGGGGTGGGGAAAAACTGTTTTTT | CASSLGSRGGEKLFF
NA | 13 | NA | TRBJ1-2 | TRBV9 | TGTGCCAGCAGCGTAGCTTGGGGCTATGGCTACACCTTC | CASSVAWGYGYTF
NA | 16 | NA | TRBJ1-1 | TRBV7-6 | TGTGCCAGCAGCTTAGCGCTGTGGGACGTGAACACTGAAGCTTTCTTT | CASSLALWDVNTEAFF
NA | 13 | NA | TRBJ1-5 | TRBV7-2 | TGTGCCAGCAGCCCGACCCCGTTTCAGCCCCAGCATTTT | CASSPTPFQPQHF
few | 16 | TRBD2 | TRBJ2-1 | TRBV7-9 | TGTGCCAGCAGCTTGGTCGGAGCGGGAGCTTACAATGAGCAGTTCTTC | CASSLVGAGAYNEQFF
NA | 15 | NA | TRBJ2-7 | TRBV15 | TGTGCCACCAGCAGAGATTTGGGCAGGGCCTACGAGCAGTACTTC | CATSRDLGRAYEQYF
NA | 14 | NA | TRBJ1-1 | TRBV7-9 | TGTGCCAGCAGCTTTTATCAGATGAACACTGAAGCTTTCTTT | CASSFYQMNTEAFF
NA | 14 | TRBD1 | TRBJ2-7 | TRBV11-2 | TGTGCCAGCAGCTTTCGGACAGGCGCGGACGAGCAGTACTTC | CASSFRTGADEQYF
NA | 12 | NA | TRBJ2-3 | TRBV28 | TGTGCCAGCAGTTTAGAGACGGGTCTCCAGTATTTT | CASSLETGLQYF
NA | 13 | TRBD1 | TRBJ2-7 | TRBV10-2 | TGCGCCAGCAACGACAGGGGAGCTCAAGAGCAGTACTTC | CASNDRGAQEQYF
NA | 15 | TRBD2 | TRBJ2-1 | TRBV19 | TGTGCCAGAGGGACTAGCGCACCCTCCTACAATGAGCAGTTCTTC | CARGTSAPSYNEQFF
NA | 15 | NA | TRBJ1-2 | TRBV5-4 | TGTGCCAGCAGCTTGGCCATTGCGGGAAATTATGGCTACACCTTC | CASSLAIAGNYGYTF
NA | 17 | TRBD2 | TRBJ2-1 | TRBV4-1 | TGCGCCAGCAGCCAAGAGGCGCTAGCGGTGAGTAGAGGAGAGCAGTTCTTC | CASSQEALAVSRGEQFF
NA | 19 | TRBD2 | TRBJ2-2 | TRBV5-6 | TGTGCCAGCAGCTTTCGGGAAGGAAGAGCGGGAGAGGAGAACGGGGAGCTGTTTTTT | CASSFREGRAGEENGELFF
NA | 11 | NA | TRBJ1-5 | TRBV28 | TGTGCCAGCAGTACCCCGGAGCCCCAGCATTTT | CASSTPEPQHF
NA | 15 | NA | TRBJ2-7 | TRBV5-5 | TGTGCCAGCAGCTTGGTTCGGGCAAGTCCCTACGAGCAGTACTTC | CASSLVRASPYEQYF
few | 14 | NA | TRBJ2-6 | TRBV24-1 | TGTGCCACCAGTGATTGGTCTGGGGCCAACGTCCTGACTTTC | CATSDWSGANVLTF
NA | 18 | NA | TRBJ1-2 | TRBV21-1 | TGTGCCAGCAGCAAAGTTTCGAATTGGGAAGGGGCGCCTAACGGCTACACCTTC | CASSKVSNWEGAPNGYTF